This T cell receptor (beta chain) was retrieved from a study of blood T cell repertoires in COVID-19. This clone is a singleton in its sample. After removal of 7 bases from V and 6 bases from J, the junction contained 10 bases not matched to a gene. Germline CDR1 MNHEY, CDR2 SVGAGI. This CDR3 has 15 amino acids. Sequenced by immunoSEQ multiplex PCR; TCRdb stores in-frame clones only, minus some. The repertoire holds 210,000 or so clones, with roughly 86% as singletons. The sequenced material came from peripheral blood. The chain carries TRBV6-5 and TRBJ2-3; 10 positions match TRBD1. The origin of this receptor is a woman aged 45-59 years with active or convalescent COVID-19. The CDR3 coding sequence is TGTGCCAGCACCGACCGGGACAGGGGTTCGGATACGCAGTATTTT. Amino acids: CASTDRDRGSDTQYF.